A selection of T cell receptor beta chains follows, all from one sample in a study of blood T cell repertoires in COVID-19. TCRdb's copy holds only in-frame clones and misses some; the assay was immunoSEQ multiplex PCR. Among some 54,000 clones listed, roughly 80% were seen once. The material sequenced was peripheral blood. The source of these receptors is a woman aged 60-75 years with acute or convalescent COVID-19. The CDR3 runs from the conserved cysteine through the conserved F or W. A D gene is named only where the DNA matches it firmly. Size is stated for part of the rows, as once, few or many counts, or as a class when the clone is expanded.

CDR3 protein,CDR3 DNA,J gene,clone size,V gene,D gene,CDR3 length
CAWRGVWVSTEAFF,TGTGCCTGGAGGGGCGTTTGGGTTTCCACTGAAGCTTTCTTT,TRBJ1-1,-,TRBV30,-,14
CASSVALENEKLFF,TGTGCCAGCAGCGTCGCGTTGGAGAATGAAAAACTGTTTTTT,TRBJ1-4,-,TRBV9,-,14
CASSPPTGSEQYF,TGTGCCAGCAGTCCCCCGACAGGTAGCGAGCAGTACTTC,TRBJ2-7,once,TRBV28,-,13
CASSFGTGTTEAFF,TGTGCCAGCAGTTTTGGGACAGGGACCACTGAAGCTTTCTTT,TRBJ1-1,-,TRBV27,TRBD1,14
CASSDPGQGWYEQYF,TGTGCCAGCAGTGACCCGGGACAGGGATGGTACGAGCAGTACTTC,TRBJ2-7,-,TRBV2,TRBD1,15
CASSQDLQGAGGYTF,TGTGCCAGCAGCCAAGATTTGCAGGGGGCGGGAGGCTACACCTTC,TRBJ1-2,-,TRBV4-2,TRBD1,15
CASSPPSAAGDTQYF,TGTGCCAGCTCACCACCGTCTGCCGCAGGAGATACGCAGTATTTT,TRBJ2-3,-,TRBV18,-,15
CASSLASTGLSGNTIYF,TGTGCCAGCAGCTTAGCCTCGACAGGGCTCTCTGGAAACACCATATATTTT,TRBJ1-3,-,TRBV7-2,TRBD1,17
CASRDRTVQETQYF,TGCGCCAGCAGGGATAGGACAGTCCAAGAGACCCAGTACTTC,TRBJ2-5,-,TRBV10-2,-,14
CASRSGTGAYGYTF,TGTGCCAGCAGGTCCGGGACAGGGGCGTATGGCTACACCTTC,TRBJ1-2,-,TRBV2,TRBD1,14
CASSQGGGFGGDKAFF,TGCGCCAGCAGCCAAGGGGGGGGATTCGGAGGGGACAAAGCTTTCTTT,TRBJ1-1,-,TRBV4-1,-,16
CASSRTGGPDYGYTF,TGTGCCAGCTCACGAACAGGGGGCCCCGACTATGGCTACACCTTC,TRBJ1-2,-,TRBV18,TRBD1,15
CASSHRLADSTDTQYF,TGTGCCAGCAGTCACCGACTAGCGGACAGCACAGATACGCAGTATTTT,TRBJ2-3,few,TRBV28,TRBD2,16
CAWSLGRLRDTEAFF,TGTGCCTGGAGCCTGGGGCGATTAAGGGACACTGAAGCTTTCTTT,TRBJ1-1,-,TRBV30,-,15
CASLPSYGQGYGYTF,TGTGCCAGTCTACCTTCATACGGGCAGGGCTATGGCTACACCTTC,TRBJ1-2,-,TRBV28,-,15
CASSQDRLAGYNEQFF,TGTGCCAGCAGCCAAGATCGCCTAGCGGGTTACAATGAGCAGTTCTTC,TRBJ2-1,-,TRBV3-1/TRBV3-2,TRBD2,16
CASSPSTGTEAFF,TGTGCCAGCAGCCCAAGCACGGGTACTGAAGCTTTCTTT,TRBJ1-1,-,TRBV11-3,-,13
CASSPDRVRGNYGYTF,TGTGCCAGCAGCCCGGACAGGGTGAGGGGCAACTATGGCTACACCTTC,TRBJ1-2,-,TRBV21-1,-,16
CAWSVLRGAQPQHF,TGTGCCTGGAGTGTACTTCGGGGGGCTCAGCCCCAGCATTTT,TRBJ1-5,-,TRBV30,-,14
CASIDRASYEQYF,TGTGCCAGCATTGACAGGGCGTCCTACGAGCAGTACTTC,TRBJ2-7,-,TRBV28,TRBD1,13
CASSKYRAYQETQYF,TGTGCCAGCAGCAAATACAGGGCGTACCAAGAGACCCAGTACTTC,TRBJ2-5,-,TRBV6-5,-,15
CASSMVGLAGTTDTQYF,TGTGCCAGCAGCATGGTAGGACTAGCGGGGACGACAGATACGCAGTATTTT,TRBJ2-3,-,TRBV13,TRBD2,17
CASGRQGNDQPQHF,TGTGCTAGTGGCCGACAGGGGAATGATCAGCCCCAGCATTTT,TRBJ1-5,-,TRBV12-5,TRBD1,14
CAWRIRDSPYEQYF,TGTGCCTGGAGGATCCGGGACAGCCCCTACGAGCAGTACTTC,TRBJ2-7,-,TRBV30,TRBD1,14
CASSLVTAGGYTF,TGCGCCAGCAGCTTGGTGACTGCCGGGGGCTACACCTTC,TRBJ1-2,-,TRBV5-1,-,13
CASSPGLGQGYGYTF,TGTGCCAGCTCTCCAGGCTTGGGACAGGGATACGGCTACACCTTC,TRBJ1-2,once,TRBV18,TRBD1,15
CATSRDRVRAEAFF,TGTGCCACCAGCAGAGATCGGGTCCGGGCTGAAGCTTTCTTT,TRBJ1-1,once,TRBV15,-,14
CASSYGLGTDTQYF,TGTGCCAGCAGCTACGGTCTGGGCACAGATACGCAGTATTTT,TRBJ2-3,once,TRBV7-2,-,14
CATSDVRTGGTGELFF,TGTGCCACCAGTGATGTTCGGACAGGTGGGACCGGGGAGCTGTTTTTT,TRBJ2-2,-,TRBV24-1,TRBD1,16
CASSGATGGAGSYTF,TGTGCCAGCAGCGGAGCGACAGGGGGCGCGGGTAGCTACACCTTC,TRBJ1-2,once,TRBV5-8,TRBD1,15
CASSLVARTVNTGELFF,TGCGCCAGCAGCTTGGTAGCTAGGACAGTAAATACCGGGGAGCTGTTTTTT,TRBJ2-2,-,TRBV5-1,-,17
CATRTPPPTDTQYF,TGTGCCACCAGAACACCTCCCCCCACAGATACGCAGTATTTT,TRBJ2-3,-,TRBV24-1,-,14
CASSQDHNSYEQYF,TGTGCCAGCAGCCAAGATCACAACTCCTACGAGCAGTACTTC,TRBJ2-7,-,TRBV3-1/TRBV3-2,-,14
CASSQDPGQPDQETQYF,TGTGCCAGCAGCCAAGATCCCGGACAGCCAGACCAAGAGACCCAGTACTTC,TRBJ2-5,-,TRBV3-1/TRBV3-2,-,17
CASSFSRDQPQHF,TGTGCCAGCAGTTTCAGCAGGGATCAGCCCCAGCATTTT,TRBJ1-5,few,TRBV12-3/TRBV12-4,-,13
CASTWTRLAPGQGGYGYTF,TGTGCCAGTACCTGGACTCGCCTCGCACCGGGACAGGGTGGCTATGGCTACACCTTC,TRBJ1-2,-,TRBV19,TRBD1,19
CASSPDRAINYGYTF,TGTGCCAGCAGCCCGGACAGGGCAATTAACTATGGCTACACCTTC,TRBJ1-2,-,TRBV5-4,TRBD1,15
CAWRGITHQDEQFF,TGTGCCTGGCGCGGGATAACTCACCAGGATGAGCAGTTCTTC,TRBJ2-1,-,TRBV30,-,14
CASSFGTANTGELFF,TGTGCCAGCAGCTTTGGGACAGCGAACACCGGGGAGCTGTTTTTT,TRBJ2-2,once,TRBV7-3,TRBD1,15
CAWSLTEPNTEAFF,TGTGCCTGGAGCTTGACAGAGCCCAACACTGAAGCTTTCTTT,TRBJ1-1,-,TRBV30,-,14
CASSLSTQAYEQYF,TGTGCCAGCAGTTTATCGACGCAGGCCTACGAGCAGTACTTC,TRBJ2-7,-,TRBV27,-,14
CASSPPTQTQETQYF,TGTGCCAGCTCACCACCGACACAAACGCAAGAGACCCAGTACTTC,TRBJ2-5,once,TRBV18,-,15
CASSDTHGQIPGSNQPQHF,TGTGCCAGCAGTGACACCCACGGACAGATTCCTGGGAGCAATCAGCCCCAGCATTTT,TRBJ1-5,-,TRBV6-2/TRBV6-3,-,19
CASSQVVLATGEQFF,TGTGCCAGCAGCCAAGTGGTTCTAGCTACGGGTGAGCAGTTCTTC,TRBJ2-1,-,TRBV14,-,15
CASSLTSGVAEQYF,TGTGCCAGCAGCTTAACTAGCGGGGTCGCCGAGCAGTACTTC,TRBJ2-7,-,TRBV7-2,TRBD2,14
CASSFGKPEAFF,TGTGCCAGCAGCTTCGGGAAGCCTGAAGCTTTCTTT,TRBJ1-1,-,TRBV11-2,-,12
CASSEGNSGIGRETQYF,TGTGCCAGCAGTGAAGGAAATAGCGGGATAGGTCGGGAGACCCAGTACTTC,TRBJ2-5,-,TRBV6-1,TRBD2,17
CASSFGQRSYEQYF,TGTGCCAGCAGTTTCGGACAGCGCTCCTACGAGCAGTACTTC,TRBJ2-7,-,TRBV28,-,14
CASRLGQGASSNQPQHF,TGTGCCTCGAGGTTGGGACAGGGGGCTTCAAGCAATCAGCCCCAGCATTTT,TRBJ1-5,-,TRBV19,TRBD1,17
CASSTSGGYSPLHF,TGTGCCAGTAGTACCTCAGGGGGTTATTCACCCCTCCACTTT,TRBJ1-6,few,TRBV19,TRBD1,14
CASRASTRSPLHF,TGTGCCAGCAGAGCTAGCACGAGGTCACCCCTCCACTTT,TRBJ1-6,-,TRBV7-2,-,13
CASSQETGVFRQPQHF,TGTGCCAGCAGCCAAGAGACAGGGGTCTTCCGTCAGCCCCAGCATTTT,TRBJ1-5,few,TRBV14,TRBD1,16
CASSPGLSLYSPLHF,TGTGCCAGCAGCCCTGGGCTGTCCCTCTATTCACCCCTCCACTTT,TRBJ1-6,-,TRBV27,-,15
CASSPDGRGNSNEKLFF,TGTGCCAGCAGCCCAGATGGCAGGGGAAACTCTAATGAAAAACTGTTTTTT,TRBJ1-4,-,TRBV3-1/TRBV3-2,-,17
CASSLTRTGELFF,TGTGCCAGCAGCTTAACCAGGACCGGGGAGCTGTTTTTT,TRBJ2-2,few,TRBV7-3,-,13
CSVEEWGGSYNEQFF,TGCAGCGTTGAAGAATGGGGCGGGAGCTACAATGAGCAGTTCTTC,TRBJ2-1,-,TRBV29-1,TRBD2,15
CASSLGTGNNEQFF,TGCGCCAGCAGCTTGGGGACGGGGAACAATGAGCAGTTCTTC,TRBJ2-1,-,TRBV5-1,-,14
CASSSGTGPYGYTF,TGTGCCAGCAGCTCCGGGACAGGGCCGTATGGCTACACCTTC,TRBJ1-2,-,TRBV11-2,TRBD1,14